These T cell receptor beta chains were read from a single sample in a study of blood T cell repertoires in COVID-19. Using immunoSEQ multiplex PCR, the repertoire was profiled, and TCRdb retains in-frame clones only, with some absent. The table shows roughly 120,000 clones, with around 90% occurring only once. Sequencing was done on a sample of peripheral blood. Receptors originate from a human donor in a cohort sampled during active COVID-19. Each CDR3 is given without its conserved first and last residue. D genes are given only for firm matches. The size entry is marked missing in some rows and otherwise reads once, few, many or a size class.

.,.,TRBV6-5,ASSLDRFSYEQY
.,TRBD1,TRBV6-5,ATADDRGTDTQY
.,TRBD2,TRBV6-2/TRBV6-3,ASSYPAGSGASIYNEQF
.,.,TRBV2,ASSVQTGGYEQY
.,.,TRBV5-1,ASSVGHPYEQY
.,TRBD2,TRBV5-4,ASSRGSSGGTGELF
.,.,TRBV9,ASSPEEHDRNQPQH
.,.,TRBV5-1,ASSSAGAGPDSPLH
.,TRBD1,TRBV5-4,ASSPTGGGEKLF
few,.,TRBV28,ASSSGGQPQH
.,TRBD1,TRBV7-2,ASSLDRGSYNEQF
.,.,TRBV18,ASSPVAAYEQY
.,.,TRBV7-3,ASSLQSQGGYT
.,.,TRBV27,ASSLQLGGTGELF
.,.,TRBV7-8,ASTKTRVGSTDTQY
.,TRBD2,TRBV19,ASRQLAGSTDTQY
once,TRBD1,TRBV7-2,ASSLGVRAGGSYGYT
.,TRBD1,TRBV5-4,ASSFQGQGDEKLF
.,.,TRBV27,ASRKTENSGANVLT
.,.,TRBV30,ASKRGSSTDTQY
few,.,TRBV5-1,ASSLYDNEQF
.,TRBD1,TRBV6-5,ASSYQDRVWETQY
few,TRBD2,TRBV12-5,ASGLATIPGLAGGPNSDTQY
.,TRBD1,TRBV28,ASSWSQGVGTGYT